These 27 T cell receptor beta chains were all obtained from the same sample, sequenced in a study of T cell responses to AZD1222 COVID-19 vaccine. Using immunoSEQ multiplex PCR, the repertoire was profiled, and TCRdb retains in-frame clones only, with some absent. The sample records approximately 100,000 clones, about nine tenths being singletons. The source was peripheral blood, collected on day 0 of AZD1222 vaccination. These TCRs come from an adult in good health.

This chain joins TRBV5-1 and TRBJ2-7; 11 bases agree with TRBD1. J gave up 3 bases and V 8 bases, and 10 bases lay outside the gene matches. The germline CDR1 and CDR2 sequences are SGHRS and YFSETQ. The CDR3 is made up of 15 amino acids. The CDR3 region is CASRQWTGGIYEQYF. The CDR3 DNA is TGCGCCAGTAGGCAATGGACAGGGGGCATCTACGAGCAGTACTTC.

This clone appeared a single time. The rearrangement joins TRBV7-3 to TRBJ2-2, with D possibly being TRBD2 (6 bases). The CDR3 consists of 16 residues. Germline V gives CDR1 SGHTA, CDR2 FQGTGA. Trimming pared 2 bases from V and 3 bases from J, leaving 13 bases between. CDR3 loop: CASSLGGGLYTGELFF. The CDR3 DNA is TGTGCCAGCAGCTTAGGAGGAGGGCTTTACACCGGGGAGCTGTTTTTT.

The genes are TRBV3-1 (or the pseudogene TRBV3-2) and TRBJ2-2; D not certain. The CDR3 totals 16 residues. Trimming removed 0 bases at V and 4 bases at J, with 12 bases between. The germline gives CDR1 LGHDT, CDR2 YNNKEL (reference sequence). The CDR3 region is CASSQDNPLVTGELFF. CDR3 bases: TGTGCCAGCAGCCAAGACAACCCCTTAGTCACCGGGGAGCTGTTTTTT.

The rearrangement joins TRBV28 to TRBJ2-7; 7 bases are a match to TRBD1. Germline loops: CDR1 MDHEN, CDR2 SYDVKM. The CDR3 spans 12 residues. The J segment lost 4 bases and the V segment lost 7 bases, leaving 4 bases of the junction unmatched. The CDR3 spells CASMGTVYEQYF. The CDR3 region has the DNA TGTGCCAGCATGGGGACAGTTTACGAGCAGTACTTC.

This clone was detected once. The chain links TRBV24-1 to TRBJ2-3, with TRBD2 matching 9 bases. V lost 1 base to trimming and J lost 3 bases; unmatched junction nucleotides: 4. CDR1 is KGHDR and CDR2 is SFDVKD in the germline V gene. The CDR3 length is 16 residues. CDR3 sequence: CATSDFLAGGTDTQYF. The CDR3 region has the DNA TGTGCCACCAGTGATTTCTTGGCGGGAGGGACAGATACGCAGTATTTT.

CDR3 loop: CASEQGGHNEAFF. The CDR3 region has the DNA TGTGCCAGCGAGCAGGGGGGGCACAATGAAGCTTTCTTT. J is TRBJ1-1 and V is TRBV7-2, with 7 nucleotides matching TRBD1. With 8 bases clipped from V and 7 bases from J, the junction kept 10 bases outside the gene matches. CDR3 length equals 13 residues. Germline V gives CDR1 SGHTA, CDR2 FQGNSA.

The CDR3 DNA sequence: TGTGCCAGCAGCTCCGGACCCTATAGTAGGAACACCATATATTTT. It translates to CASSSGPYSRNTIYF. The chain carries TRBV7-9 and TRBJ1-3, with no clear D. The CDR3 loop spans 15 amino acids. Deletions cut 4 bases from V and 7 bases from J, with 17 bases between. Germline V CDR1 and CDR2: SEHNR, FQNEAQ (reference sequence). Based on the CDR3 plus reference TRBV7-9 and TRBJ1-3, the full variable domain is DTGVSQNPRHKITKRGQNVTFRCDPISEHNRLYWYRQTLGQGPEFLTYFQNEAQLEKSRLLSDRFSAERPKGSFSTLEIQRTEQGDSAMYLCASSSGPYSRNTIYFGEGSWLTVV.

This clone was seen just once. The genes are TRBV28 and TRBJ1-2; D is unresolved. Trimming cost V 5 bases and J 6 bases, with 10 bases left between them. Germline CDR1 is MDHEN and CDR2 is SYDVKM. The CDR3 length is 12 residues. CDR3 DNA sequence: TGTGCCAGCAGTCCCCAGACACATGGCTACACCTTC. Translating it yields CASSPQTHGYTF.

This sequence joins TRBV4-2 and TRBJ2-2; maybe TRBD1 (5 bases). The V and J ends lost 4 bases and 6 bases respectively, with 15 bases between them. Germline loops: CDR1 LGHNA, CDR2 YNFKEQ. This CDR3 contains 15 residues. DNA of the CDR3: TGTGCCAGCAGCCTCACAGGCCATGAACCCGGGGAGCTGTTTTTT. This gives the protein CASSLTGHEPGELFF.

The rearrangement uses TRBV4-1 and TRBJ2-7; 7 bases map to TRBD1. CDR1 is MGHRA and CDR2 is YSYEKL in the germline V gene. V was pared by 0 bases and J by 3 bases, with 14 bases of the junction left unmatched. The CDR3 length is 18 residues. As DNA, the CDR3 is TGCGCCAGCAGCCAAGAAGCCGTTGGCAGACAGGGTGGCTACGAGCAGTACTTC. It is translated as CASSQEAVGRQGGYEQYF.

The V gene is TRBV7-8, the J gene TRBJ2-5, with D tentatively TRBD2 (5 bases). This CDR3 comprises 15 residues. The germline V gene encodes CDR1 SGHVS and CDR2 FQNEAQ. Trimming took 0 bases from V and 1 from J, leaving 9 bases between them. DNA of the CDR3: TGTGCCAGCAGCTTAGCGGGAGACTTCCAAGAGACCCAGTACTTC. Translation: CASSLAGDFQETQYF.

The rearrangement links TRBV3-1 (or the pseudogene TRBV3-2) to TRBJ2-3; 9 nucleotides line up with TRBD1. The V gene end was trimmed by 4 bases and the J gene end by 3 bases; junction bases not matched to a gene: 5. The CDR3 covers 15 residues. In germline, CDR1 is LGHDT, CDR2 YNNKEL (reference sequence). This chain's CDR3 is CASSRAGTGTDTQYF. Written as DNA, the CDR3 is TGTGCCAGCAGCCGCGCCGGGACAGGGACAGATACGCAGTATTTT.

The chain links TRBV7-9 to TRBJ2-1, with 7 bases matching TRBD2. The CDR3 covers 15 residues. The trim removed 1 base at V and 4 bases at J, leaving 4 bases unmatched. Germline V gene data show CDR1 as SEHNR and CDR2 as FQNEAQ (reference sequence). CDR3 sequence: CASSLGPSGYNEQFF. The CDR3 coding sequence is TGTGCCAGCAGCTTAGGGCCTAGCGGATACAATGAGCAGTTCTTC. The full variable domain, in which reference TRBV7-9 and TRBJ2-1 provide the parts outside the CDR3, is DTGVSQNPRHKITKRGQNVTFRCDPISEHNRLYWYRQTLGQGPEFLTYFQNEAQLEKSRLLSDRFSAERPKGSFSTLEIQRTEQGDSAMYLCASSLGPSGYNEQFFGPGTRLTVL.

The rearrangement joins TRBV5-6 to TRBJ1-1; D perhaps matches TRBD1 (6 bases). Germline-derived CDR1 and CDR2 are SGHDT and YYEEEE. Trimming took 3 bases from V and 3 from J, leaving 15 bases between them. The CDR3 is 15 residues long. CDR3 nucleotide sequence: TGTGCCAGCAGCTCCGGGTGGGGGCTGGACACTGAAGCTTTCTTT. It is translated as CASSSGWGLDTEAFF.

The V call is TRBV30, the J call TRBJ1-4, with 10 bases lining up with TRBD1. The CDR3 runs 15 residues. J gave up 5 bases and V 3 bases, and 6 bases lay outside the gene matches. CDR1 GTSNPN and CDR2 SVGIG come from the germline V gene (reference sequence). The CDR3 spells CAWRRRGQGNEKLFF. As DNA, the CDR3 is TGTGCCTGGAGGCGAAGGGGACAGGGGAATGAAAAACTGTTTTTT.

The chain is built from TRBV28 and TRBJ2-7, with D possibly matching TRBD2 (6 bases). Trimming shortened V by 5 bases and J by 6 bases, and 23 bases separated the two germline ends. Germline values: CDR1 MDHEN, CDR2 SYDVKM. This CDR3 has 16 residues. The CDR3 spells CASSLGGSGLPGEQYF. CDR3 coding DNA: TGTGCCAGCAGTCTGGGGGGATCCGGACTCCCAGGCGAGCAGTACTTC.

The V and J genes are TRBV28 and TRBJ2-7; 13 nucleotides align to TRBD2. V lost 5 bases and J lost 7; bases outside the gene matches: 11. This CDR3 is built from 16 residues. Germline CDR1 is MDHEN and CDR2 is SYDVKM. The DNA of the CDR3 is TGTGCCAGCAGTAACCCGACTAGCGGGAGGTCGGGTGAGCAGTACTTC. This sequence encodes CASSNPTSGRSGEQYF.

This clone was recorded once. The V call is TRBV5-1, the J call TRBJ1-6; weak D call: TRBD1 (6 bases). CDR1 SGHRS and CDR2 YFSETQ come from the germline V gene. Trimming cost V 3 bases and J 7 bases, with 14 bases left between them. This CDR3 comprises 15 residues. This chain's CDR3 is CASSSRTDINSPLHF. The CDR3 bases are TGCGCCAGCAGCTCCAGGACAGACATCAATTCACCCCTCCACTTT.

The chain couples TRBV9 to TRBJ2-7, with 13 bases lining up with TRBD2. This CDR3 spans 17 amino acids. J lost 4 bases, V lost 3 bases, and 10 bases had no gene match. Germline assignment: CDR1 SGDLS and CDR2 YYNGEE. The CDR3 sequence: CASSAGLAGKVEYEQYF. CDR3 nucleotide sequence: TGTGCCAGCAGCGCGGGACTAGCGGGAAAAGTTGAATACGAGCAGTACTTC.

The chain combines TRBV28 with TRBJ2-1; TRBD1 is a possible D gene (5 bases). This CDR3 spans 13 amino acids. Trimming pared 6 bases from V and 5 bases from J, leaving 11 bases between. Germline values: CDR1 MDHEN, CDR2 SYDVKM. CDR3 in amino acids: CASRLTANNEQFF. CDR3 bases: TGTGCCAGCAGACTGACAGCCAACAATGAGCAGTTCTTC.

The chain employs TRBV28 and TRBJ2-7; D perhaps matches TRBD2 (5 bases). With 6 bases removed from V and 9 bases from J, the gap between germline ends came to 24 bases. This CDR3 spans 15 amino acids. CDR1 and CDR2 from the germline V gene are MDHEN and SYDVKM. This CDR3 is CASSPAGGDTTRQYF. The CDR3 DNA is TGTGCCAGCAGCCCCGCGGGCGGTGACACTACGAGGCAGTACTTC. Combining the CDR3 with reference TRBV28 and TRBJ2-7 gives the whole variable domain DVKVTQSSRYLVKRTGEKVFLECVQDMDHENMFWYRQDPGLGLRLIYFSYDVKMKEKGDIPEGYSVSREKKERFSLILESASTNQTSMYLCASSPAGGDTTRQYFGPGTRLTVT.

This sequence joins TRBV6-5 and TRBJ1-1; D call uncertain. Germline V gene data show CDR1 as MNHEY and CDR2 as SVGAGI. V was trimmed by 6 bases and J by 1 base, leaving 12 bases between them. The CDR3 runs 14 residues. The CDR3 bases are TGTGCCAGCAGCCCGAGACGGAAGAACACTGAAGCTTTCTTT. This translates into CASSPRRKNTEAFF.

The chain links TRBV20-1 to TRBJ2-5; a possible D gene is TRBD2 (7 bases). The CDR3 runs 17 residues. Trimming shortened V by 3 bases and J by 4 bases, and 24 bases separated the two germline ends. The germline gives CDR1 DFQATT, CDR2 SNEGSKA (reference sequence). The CDR3 nucleotides are TGCAGTGCTAGTCGGGGGCTGACGGGCGGGAGTCGAGAGACCCAGTACTTC. Its translation: CSASRGLTGGSRETQYF.

The chain uses TRBV27 and TRBJ1-1; D is ambiguous. Germline V gene data show CDR1 as MNHEY and CDR2 as SMNVEV (reference sequence). Trimming pared 5 bases from V and 2 bases from J, leaving 12 bases between. The CDR3 is 14 amino acids. The chain's CDR3 is CASSGRARNTEAFF. The CDR3 DNA reads as TGTGCCAGCAGTGGCCGGGCCCGAAACACTGAAGCTTTCTTT.

The chain is built from TRBV30 and TRBJ1-1; 10 bases fit TRBD1. Germline V gene sequence: CDR1 GTSNPN, CDR2 SVGIG (reference sequence). This CDR3 spans 14 amino acids. The junction had 7 bases not matched to a gene; V was cut back by 4 bases and J by 5 bases. The CDR3 loop is CAWTRGQGRTEAFF. The CDR3 region has the DNA TGTGCCTGGACTAGGGGACAGGGGAGGACTGAAGCTTTCTTT.

V is TRBV7-3 and J is TRBJ2-2; the match to TRBD2 covers 13 bases. Germline CDR1 SGHTA, CDR2 FQGTGA. V trimming: 5 bases; J trimming: 0 bases; junction bases outside the gene matches: 12. This CDR3 has 20 amino acids. In nucleotides, the CDR3 is TGTGCCAGCAGCCCTCTCCCGGGACTAGCGGGGAACGCGAACACCGGGGAGCTGTTTTTT. This translates into CASSPLPGLAGNANTGELFF.

The rearrangement links TRBV12-3 or TRBV12-4 to TRBJ2-1; weak D call: TRBD2 (7 bases). This CDR3 region has 13 residues. As DNA, the CDR3 is TGTGTCTCTGGGGAGGGGGCCTACAATGAGCAGTTCTTC. Translating it yields CVSGEGAYNEQFF.